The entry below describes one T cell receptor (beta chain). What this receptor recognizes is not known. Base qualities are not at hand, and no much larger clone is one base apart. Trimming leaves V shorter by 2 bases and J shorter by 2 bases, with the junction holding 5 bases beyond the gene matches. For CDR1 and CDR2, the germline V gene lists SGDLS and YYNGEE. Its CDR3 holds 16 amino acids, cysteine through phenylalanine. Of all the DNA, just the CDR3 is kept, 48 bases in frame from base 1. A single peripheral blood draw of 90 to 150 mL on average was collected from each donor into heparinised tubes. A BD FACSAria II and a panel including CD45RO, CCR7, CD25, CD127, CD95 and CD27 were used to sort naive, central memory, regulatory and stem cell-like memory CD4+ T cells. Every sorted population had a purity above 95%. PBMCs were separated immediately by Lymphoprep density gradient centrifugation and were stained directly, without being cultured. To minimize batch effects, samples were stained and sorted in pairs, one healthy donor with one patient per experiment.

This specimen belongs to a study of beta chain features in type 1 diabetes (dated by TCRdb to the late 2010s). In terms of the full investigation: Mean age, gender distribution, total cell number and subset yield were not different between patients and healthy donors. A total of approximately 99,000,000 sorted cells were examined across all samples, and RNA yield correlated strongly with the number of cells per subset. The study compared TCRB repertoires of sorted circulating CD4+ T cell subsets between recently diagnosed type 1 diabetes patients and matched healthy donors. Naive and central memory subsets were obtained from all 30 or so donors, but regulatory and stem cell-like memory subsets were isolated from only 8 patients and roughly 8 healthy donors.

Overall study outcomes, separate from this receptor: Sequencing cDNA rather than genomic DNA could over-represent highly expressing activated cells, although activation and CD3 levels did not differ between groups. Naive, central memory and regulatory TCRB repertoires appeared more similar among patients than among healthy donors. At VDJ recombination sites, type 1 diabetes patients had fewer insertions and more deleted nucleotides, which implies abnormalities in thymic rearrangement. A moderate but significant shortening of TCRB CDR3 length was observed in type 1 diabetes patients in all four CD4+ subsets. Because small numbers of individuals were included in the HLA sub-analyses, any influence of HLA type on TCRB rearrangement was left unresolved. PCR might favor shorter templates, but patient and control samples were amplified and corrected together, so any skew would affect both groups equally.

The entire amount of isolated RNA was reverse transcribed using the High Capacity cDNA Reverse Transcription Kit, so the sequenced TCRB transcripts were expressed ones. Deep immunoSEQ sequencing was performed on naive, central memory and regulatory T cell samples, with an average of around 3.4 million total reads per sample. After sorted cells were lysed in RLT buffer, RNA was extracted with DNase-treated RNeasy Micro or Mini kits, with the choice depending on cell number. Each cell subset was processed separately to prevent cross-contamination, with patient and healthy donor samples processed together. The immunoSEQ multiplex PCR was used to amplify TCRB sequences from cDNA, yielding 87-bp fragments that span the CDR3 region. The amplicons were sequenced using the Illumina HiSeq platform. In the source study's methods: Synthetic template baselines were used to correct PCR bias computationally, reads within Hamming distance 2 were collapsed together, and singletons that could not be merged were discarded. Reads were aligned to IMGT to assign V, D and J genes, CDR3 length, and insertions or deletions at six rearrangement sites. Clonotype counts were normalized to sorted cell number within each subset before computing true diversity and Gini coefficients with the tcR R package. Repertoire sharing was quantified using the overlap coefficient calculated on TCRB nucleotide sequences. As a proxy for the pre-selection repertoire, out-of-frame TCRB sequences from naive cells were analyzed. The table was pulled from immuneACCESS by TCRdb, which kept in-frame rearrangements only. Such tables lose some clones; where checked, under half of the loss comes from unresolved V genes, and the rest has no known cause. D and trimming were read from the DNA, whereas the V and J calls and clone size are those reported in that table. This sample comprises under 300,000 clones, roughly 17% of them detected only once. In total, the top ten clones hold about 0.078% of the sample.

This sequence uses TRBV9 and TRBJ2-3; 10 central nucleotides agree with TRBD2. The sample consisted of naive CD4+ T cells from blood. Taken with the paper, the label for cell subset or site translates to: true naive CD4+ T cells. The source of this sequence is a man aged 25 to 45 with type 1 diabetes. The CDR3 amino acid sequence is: CASSVSGRADTDTQYF. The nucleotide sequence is TGTGCCAGCAGCGTGAGCGGGAGGGCGGACACAGATACGCAGTATTTT.